One and the same sample provided the 15 T cell receptor beta chains below, sequenced in a study of T cells expressing NK-cell markers. TCRdb re-analyzed the 5' RACE reads; it lists each CDR3 protein once, without DNA. This sample contains around 550,000 distinct CDR3 sequences. Specimen: blood T cells: a sorted CD56 or NKG2C T cell subset, CD4+ or CD8+ T cells, or bulk PBMC T cells (not recorded which). The receptor set was obtained from a man between 18 and 29 years old in good health.

The chain has TRBV7-6 and TRBJ2-1; as DNA is missing, the TRBD2 call by TCRdb cannot be tested. In germline, CDR1 is SGHVS, CDR2 FNYEAQ. The CDR3 contains 16 residues. CDR3 residues: CASSASSGSGVHEQFF.

The chain has TRBV15 and TRBJ2-6; no DNA is available, so the TRBD1 call from TCRdb remains unchecked. Looked up from germline, CDR1 is LNHNV and CDR2 is YYDKDF (reference sequence). The CDR3 length is 18 residues. Here the CDR3 reads CATSRDAGQGTGANVLTF.

This CDR3 reads CASSPRRGDQPQHF. This sequence joins TRBV12-3 or TRBV12-4 and TRBJ1-5; TCRdb outputs TRBD1, but without DNA this stays unchecked. This CDR3 spans 14 amino acids.

The chain has TRBV4-2 and TRBJ2-4; TCRdb's D call of TRBD2 is untestable without DNA. Germline V gene lookup returns CDR1 LGHNA and CDR2 YNFKEQ. The CDR3 contains 17 residues. The CDR3 reads CASSPGAGGDSRNIQYF.

This chain links TRBV7-9 with TRBJ2-5. Germline-derived CDR1 and CDR2 are SEHNR and FQNEAQ (reference sequence). This CDR3 contains 16 residues. CDR3 protein: CASSPGFSGSQETQYF.

The chain joins TRBV20-1 to TRBJ2-1; TCRdb reports TRBD1, a call that lacks DNA to check it against. Germline V gene data show CDR1 as DFQATT and CDR2 as SNEGSKA (reference sequence). The CDR3 has 15 amino acids. The CDR3 reads CSARGTPSSYNEQFF.

The chain carries TRBV7-8 and TRBJ2-5; the TRBD2 assignment by TCRdb is unverifiable without DNA. The germline CDR1 and CDR2 sequences are SGHVS and FQNEAQ. This CDR3 comprises 16 residues. The CDR3: CASSLAAGGLGETQYF.

The V call is TRBV11-2, the J call TRBJ2-1. The CDR3 extends over 11 amino acids. The germline CDR1 and CDR2 sequences are SGHAT and FQNNGV. CDR3: CASKMRNEQFF.

CDR3 sequence: CSAWTGHGYTF. This chain connects TRBV29-1 to TRBJ1-2; TCRdb returns TRBD1, unconfirmable since there is no DNA. The CDR3 totals 11 residues. Looked up from germline, CDR1 is SQVTM and CDR2 is ANQGSEA.

The chain links TRBV7-9 to TRBJ1-3. CDR1 is SEHNR, CDR2 FQNEAQ, per germline (reference sequence). CDR3 size: 13 residues. The CDR3 is CASSLSQVRTIYF.

This sequence joins TRBV10-3 and TRBJ2-3; TCRdb selects TRBD2, and the lack of DNA leaves this call unchecked. This CDR3 comprises 15 residues. CDR1 and CDR2 from the germline V gene are ENHRY and SYGVKD. The CDR3 region is CAIGTGGRGTDTQYF.

The J gene is TRBJ2-2, the V gene TRBV12-3 or TRBV12-4; TCRdb calls TRBD1, which cannot be checked without DNA. The CDR3 runs 18 residues. CDR3 sequence: CASSPGPNGASNTGELFF.

CDR3 in amino acids: CATSRVFSSYEQYF. This chain links TRBV15 with TRBJ2-7. This CDR3 comprises 14 residues. CDR1 is LNHNV and CDR2 is YYDKDF in the germline V gene (reference sequence).

The chain links TRBV11-2 to TRBJ2-1; checking the TCRdb D call of TRBD2 is not possible without DNA. The CDR3 runs 18 residues. Germline V lookup: CDR1 SGHAT, CDR2 FQNNGV. The CDR3 spells CASSSPFGRGSSYNEQFF.

The V gene is TRBV24-1, the J gene TRBJ2-6; the D call from TCRdb, TRBD1, cannot be confirmed without DNA. There are 18 residues in the CDR3. Per germline, CDR1 KGHDR and CDR2 SFDVKD. CDR3 sequence reads: CATSDSGTGISGANVLTF.